This T cell receptor (beta chain) was sequenced during a study of blood T cell repertoires in COVID-19. The CDR3 has 16 residues. V shed 3 bases and J 5 bases; nucleotides not matched to a gene: 10. Germline lookup yields CDR1 SGDLS and CDR2 YYNGEE. Data came from immunoSEQ multiplex PCR; TCRdb stores just in-frame clones and leaves some out. In the table there are 30,000 to 45,000 clones, more than 85% of which are singletons. J is TRBJ1-2 and V is TRBV9, with 10 positions matching TRBD1. Sequencing was done on a sample of peripheral blood. This TCR came from a man in his 70s with acute or convalescent COVID-19. The CDR3 sequence: CASSAGPGQGTYGYTF. The CDR3 DNA follows: TGTGCCAGCAGCGCTGGACCGGGACAGGGGACTTATGGCTACACCTTC.